This TCR beta chain is drawn from a study of follicular helper T cells after annual influenza vaccination. Some clones are missing from TCRdb's copy, which holds only in-frame ones; the method was immunoSEQ multiplex PCR. The sample consists of approximately 15,000 clones, 60% to 80% of them appearing once. Specified time point: 2014-2015 season, pre-vaccination. Sorted blood CD4 subsets were sequenced before and after adults received seasonal inactivated influenza vaccine. Broader study findings: Most later recoveries of Day 7 ICOS+CD38+ clones were ICOS-CD38- cTfh.

The CDR3 is made up of 16 amino acids. Germline CDR1 is SGHTA and CDR2 is FQGTGA. Trimming took 5 bases from V and 4 from J, leaving 20 bases between them. Note on this clone: Its antigen is currently unknown.

The sample consisted of CXCR5- memory CD4+ T cells sorted from blood, taken on the day of influenza vaccination. The chain links TRBV7-3 to TRBJ1-2; the D is unclear. The origin of this receptor is an adult who received the influenza vaccine. The CDR3 bases are TGTGCCAGCAGCCTTTGGGGAAACGCCCCGAGCTATGGCTACACCTTC. Its protein is CASSLWGNAPSYGYTF.